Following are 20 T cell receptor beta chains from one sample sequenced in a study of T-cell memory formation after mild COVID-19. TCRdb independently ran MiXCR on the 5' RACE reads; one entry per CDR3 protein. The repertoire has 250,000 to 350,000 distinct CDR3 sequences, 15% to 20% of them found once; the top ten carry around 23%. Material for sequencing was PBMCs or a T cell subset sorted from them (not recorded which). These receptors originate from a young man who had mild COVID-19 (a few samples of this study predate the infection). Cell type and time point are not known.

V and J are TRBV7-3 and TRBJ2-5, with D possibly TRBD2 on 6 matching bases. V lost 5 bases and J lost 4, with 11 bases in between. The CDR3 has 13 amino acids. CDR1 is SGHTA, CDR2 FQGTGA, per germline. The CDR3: CASSRTNRETQYF. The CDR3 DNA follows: TGTGCCAGCAGCAGGACTAACCGAGAGACCCAGTACTTC.

CDR3 residues: CATSAVGGGNEQFF. CDR3 sequence (DNA): TGTGCCACCAGTGCGGTTGGGGGGGGTAATGAGCAGTTCTTC. V is TRBV24-1 and J is TRBJ2-1; TRBD2 matches 7 bases. The germline gives CDR1 KGHDR, CDR2 SFDVKD. V lost 5 bases and J lost 7; bases outside the gene matches: 7. The CDR3 is 14 amino acids.

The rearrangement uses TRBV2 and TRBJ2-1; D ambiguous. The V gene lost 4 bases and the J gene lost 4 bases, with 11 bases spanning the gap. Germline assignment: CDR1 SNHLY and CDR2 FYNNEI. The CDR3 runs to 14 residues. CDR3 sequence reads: CASSVYGSYNEQFF. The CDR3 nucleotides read TGTGCCAGCAGTGTTTACGGCTCTTACAATGAGCAGTTCTTC. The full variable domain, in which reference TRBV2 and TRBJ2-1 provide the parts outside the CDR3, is EPEVTQTPSHQVTQMGQEVILRCVPISNHLYFYWYRQILGQKVEFLVSFYNNEISEKSEIFDDQFSVERPDGSNFTLKIRSTKLEDSAMYFCASSVYGSYNEQFFGPGTRLTVL.

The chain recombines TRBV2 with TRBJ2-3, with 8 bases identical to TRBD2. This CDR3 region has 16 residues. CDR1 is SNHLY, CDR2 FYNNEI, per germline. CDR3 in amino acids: CATPAASGGPRDTQYF. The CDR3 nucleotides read TGTGCTACTCCGGCCGCCAGCGGGGGTCCCAGGGATACGCAGTATTTT.

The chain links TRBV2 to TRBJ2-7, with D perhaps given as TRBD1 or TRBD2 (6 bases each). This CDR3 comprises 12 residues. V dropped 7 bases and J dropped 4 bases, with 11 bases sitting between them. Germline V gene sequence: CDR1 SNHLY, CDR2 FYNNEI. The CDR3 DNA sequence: TGTGCCAGCAATCCGGGGGCGTACGAGCAGTACTTC. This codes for CASNPGAYEQYF.

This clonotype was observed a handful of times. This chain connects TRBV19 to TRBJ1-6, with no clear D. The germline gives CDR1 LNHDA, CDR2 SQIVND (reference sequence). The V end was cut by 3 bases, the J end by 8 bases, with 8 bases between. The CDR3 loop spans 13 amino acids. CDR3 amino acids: CASSIGLDSPLHF. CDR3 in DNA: TGTGCCAGTAGTATCGGACTGGATTCACCCCTCCACTTT.

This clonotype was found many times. The DNA of the CDR3 is TGTGCCAGCAGCTTAACAGGGGACTCCTACAATGAGCAGTTCTTC. Encoded protein: CASSLTGDSYNEQFF. The chain links TRBV11-2 to TRBJ2-1; 7 bases line up with TRBD1. The CDR3 runs to 15 residues. V lost 2 bases to trimming and J lost 0 bases; unmatched junction nucleotides: 1. Germline CDR1 and CDR2: SGHAT and FQNNGV.

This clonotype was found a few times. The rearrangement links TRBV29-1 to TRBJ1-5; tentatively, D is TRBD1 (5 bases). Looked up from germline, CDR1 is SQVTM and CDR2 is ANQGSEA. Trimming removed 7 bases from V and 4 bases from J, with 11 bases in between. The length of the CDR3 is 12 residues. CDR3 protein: CSARDVNQPQHF. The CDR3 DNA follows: TGCAGCGCGAGGGACGTTAATCAGCCCCAGCATTTT.

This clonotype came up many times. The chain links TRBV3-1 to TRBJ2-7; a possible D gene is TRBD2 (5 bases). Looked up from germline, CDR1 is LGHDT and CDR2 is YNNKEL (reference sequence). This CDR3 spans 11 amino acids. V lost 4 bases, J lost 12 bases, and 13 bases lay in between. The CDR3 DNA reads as TGTGCCAGCAGCCGCTTAAGCGGTCGGTACGTC. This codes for CASSRLSGRYV.

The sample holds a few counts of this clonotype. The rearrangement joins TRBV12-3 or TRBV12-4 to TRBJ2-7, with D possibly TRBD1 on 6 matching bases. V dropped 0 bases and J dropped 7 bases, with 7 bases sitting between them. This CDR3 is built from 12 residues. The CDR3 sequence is CASSLAQGEQYF. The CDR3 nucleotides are TGTGCCAGCAGTTTAGCTCAGGGGGAGCAGTACTTC.

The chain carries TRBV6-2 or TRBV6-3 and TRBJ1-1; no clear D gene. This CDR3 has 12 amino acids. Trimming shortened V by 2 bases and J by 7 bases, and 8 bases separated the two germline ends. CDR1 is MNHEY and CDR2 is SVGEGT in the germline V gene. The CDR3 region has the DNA TGTGCCAGCAGTTACAAGGCCCATGAAGCTTTCTTT. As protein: CASSYKAHEAFF.

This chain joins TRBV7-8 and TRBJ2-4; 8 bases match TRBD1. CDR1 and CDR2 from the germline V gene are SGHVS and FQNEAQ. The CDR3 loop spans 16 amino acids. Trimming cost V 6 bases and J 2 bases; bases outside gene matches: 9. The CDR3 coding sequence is TGTGCCAGCAGACCCCAGGGGGCATGGACCAAAAACATTCAGTACTTC. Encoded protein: CASRPQGAWTKNIQYF.

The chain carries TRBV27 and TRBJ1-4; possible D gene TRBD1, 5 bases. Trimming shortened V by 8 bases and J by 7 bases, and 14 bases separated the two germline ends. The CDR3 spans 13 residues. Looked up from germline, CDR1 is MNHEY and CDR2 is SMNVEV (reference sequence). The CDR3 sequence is CASALPGGEKLFF. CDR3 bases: TGTGCCAGCGCCCTTCCGGGGGGTGAAAAACTGTTTTTT.

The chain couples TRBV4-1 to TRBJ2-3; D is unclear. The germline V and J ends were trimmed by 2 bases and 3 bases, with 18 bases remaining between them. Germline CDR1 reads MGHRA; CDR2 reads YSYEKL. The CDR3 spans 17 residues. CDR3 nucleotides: TGCGCCAGCAGCCAACTTTCGGCTCTTCTAAGGACAGATACGCAGTATTTT. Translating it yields CASSQLSALLRTDTQYF.

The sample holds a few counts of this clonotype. The CDR3 nucleotides are TGTGCCAGCAGCTTAACCCCCCGGGGCACTGAAGCTTTCTTT. It is translated as CASSLTPRGTEAFF. The chain links TRBV7-2 to TRBJ1-1; D is unclear. CDR1 is SGHTA, CDR2 FQGNSA, per germline. This CDR3 comprises 14 residues. V was trimmed by 2 bases and J by 4 bases, leaving 11 bases between them. Drawing the rest from reference TRBV7-2 and TRBJ1-1, the complete variable domain is GAGVSQSPSNKVTEKGKDVELRCDPISGHTALYWYRQSLGQGLEFLIYFQGNSAPDKSGLPSDRFSAERTGGSVSTLTIQRTQQEDSAVYLCASSLTPRGTEAFFGQGTRLTVV.

In DNA, the CDR3 is TGTGCCAGCAGCCGTACAGGGAGGAGCAATCAGCCCCAGCATTTT. Translating gives CASSRTGRSNQPQHF. The rearrangement uses TRBV6-6 and TRBJ1-5, with a weak D call TRBD1 (6 bases). CDR1 is MNHNY and CDR2 is SVGAGI in the germline V gene (reference sequence). Trimming left V 6 bases short and J 1 base short, with 13 bases between. This CDR3 contains 15 residues.

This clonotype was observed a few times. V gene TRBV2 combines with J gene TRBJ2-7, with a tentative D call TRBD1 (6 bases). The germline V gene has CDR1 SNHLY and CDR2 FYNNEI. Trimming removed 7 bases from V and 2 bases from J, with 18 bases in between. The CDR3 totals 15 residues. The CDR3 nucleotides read TGTGCCAGCACTCCCCTGCCGGACAGTACCTACGAGCAGTACTTC. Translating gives CASTPLPDSTYEQYF. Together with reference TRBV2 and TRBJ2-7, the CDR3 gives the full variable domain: EPEVTQTPSHQVTQMGQEVILRCVPISNHLYFYWYRQILGQKVEFLVSFYNNEISEKSEIFDDQFSVERPDGSNFTLKIRSTKLEDSAMYFCASTPLPDSTYEQYFGPGTRLTVT.

The CDR3, as DNA: TGTGCCAGCAGCTTAACGTCGGTGGGTGAGCAGTTCTTC. Translated, it gives CASSLTSVGEQFF. The gene calls are TRBV7-3 and TRBJ2-1; the D is unclear. This CDR3 contains 13 residues. Between the trimmed V and J ends, which lost 0 bases and 9 bases, there was a span of 9 bases. The germline V gene has CDR1 SGHTA and CDR2 FQGTGA.

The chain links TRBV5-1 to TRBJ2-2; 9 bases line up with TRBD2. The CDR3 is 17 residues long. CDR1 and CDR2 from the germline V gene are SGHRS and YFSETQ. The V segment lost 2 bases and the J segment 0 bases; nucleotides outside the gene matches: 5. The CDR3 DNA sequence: TGCGCCAGCAGCTTCCTAGCGGGGTATTCGAACACCGGGGAGCTGTTTTTT. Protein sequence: CASSFLAGYSNTGELFF.

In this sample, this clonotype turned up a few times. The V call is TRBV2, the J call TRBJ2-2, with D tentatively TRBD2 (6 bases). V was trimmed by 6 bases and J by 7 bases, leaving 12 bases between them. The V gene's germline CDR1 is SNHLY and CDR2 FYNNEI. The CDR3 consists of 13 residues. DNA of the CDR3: TGTGCCAGCAGCTCCGGGACTTTCGGGGAGCTGTTTTTT. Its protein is CASSSGTFGELFF.